This section outlines one T cell receptor (beta chain) sequence together with its context. Its antigen is unknown. The sample belongs to a study of lymphopenia after photon versus proton radiotherapy. Findings and limits, study-wide: Only patients who died were analyzed for survival; proton advantage is unproven.

The data were produced by immunoSEQ multiplex PCR, yet TCRdb's version contains in-frame clones alone and is incomplete. Of around 66,000 clones detected, 75% to 90% appear once; the ten largest clones hold roughly 2%. The CDR3 contains 15 residues. Germline V gives CDR1 WSHSY, CDR2 SAAADI. V gave up 6 bases and J gave up 0 bases; unmatched junction bases: 3. The source is a man aged 40-55 years with gastric cancer. The V gene is TRBV10-2, the J gene TRBJ1-3, with TRBD1 identical over 9 bases. The specimen was peripheral blood, collected from a patient treated with photon-based radiotherapy. The CDR3 sequence is CASRGTGNSGNTIYF. The CDR3 DNA reads TGCGCCAGCAGGGGGACAGGGAACTCTGGAAACACCATATATTTT.